This record covers a single T cell receptor beta chain. What it binds is not known. The data originate from a study of shared clonotypes between healthy human individuals. Turning to the study itself: Per donor, CD8 memory used one plate, CD8 naive used two, CD4 memory used three and CD4 naive used three.

CDR3 size: 13 residues. The V gene's germline CDR1 is SNHLY and CDR2 FYNNEI. The junction had 2 bases not matched to a gene; V was cut back by 6 bases and J by 2 bases. Study conclusions and caveats: Several donors held roughly 5% of naive CD4 clonotypes in common.

Terminally differentiated effector memory CD45RA+ cells were left out of the naive CD8 fraction, which was CD45RO-negative and positively selected for CCR7. Sequencing was performed with immunoSEQ multiplex PCR; in TCRdb, only in-frame clones are kept and a portion is missing. The profile covers about 1,800,000 clones, with about 95% appearing a single time and 1% to 1.5% taken by the ten largest. The chain couples TRBV2 to TRBJ1-2, with 8 bases aligning to TRBD1. The clonotype originates from a man younger than 35 in good health. The specimen was naive CD8+ T cells sorted from blood. The CDR3 protein is CASRTGENYGYTF. The DNA of the CDR3 is TGTGCCAGCAGGACAGGGGAAAACTATGGCTACACCTTC.